These 2 T cell receptor beta chains came from one sample sequenced in a study of blood T cell repertoires in COVID-19. Here immunoSEQ multiplex PCR was the method, and the copy in TCRdb shows in-frame clones only, minus some. The sample lists some 320,000 clones, 85% to 90% occurring once. The sample consisted of peripheral blood. The receptor source for this set is a woman in her twenties or thirties with COVID-19, enrolled during active disease.

CDR3 DNA: TGTGCCACCAGCAGCCGTACAGGGAAGAGCTCCTACAATGAGCAGTTCTTC. It specifies CATSSRTGKSSYNEQFF. The genes are TRBV15 and TRBJ2-1; possible D gene TRBD1, 6 bases. Trimming shortened V by 3 bases and J by 0 bases, and 15 bases separated the two germline ends. This CDR3 contains 17 residues. The germline gives CDR1 LNHNV, CDR2 YYDKDF (reference sequence). Looking up the rest from reference TRBV15 and TRBJ2-1 gives the full variable domain: DAMVIQNPRYQVTQFGKPVTLSCSQTLNHNVMYWYQQKSSQAPKLLFHYYDKDFNNEADTPDNFQSRRPNTSFCFLDIRSPGLGDTAMYLCATSSRTGKSSYNEQFFGPGTRLTVL.

V and J are TRBV27 and TRBJ2-5, with TRBD1 matching over 10 bases. The CDR3 is 16 amino acids. V was pared by 6 bases and J by 6 bases, with 13 bases of the junction left unmatched. Germline CDR1 MNHEY, CDR2 SMNVEV (reference sequence). The CDR3 spells CASRPNPGTGDKTQYF. The DNA for the CDR3 is TGTGCCAGCAGACCAAACCCCGGGACAGGGGATAAGACCCAGTACTTC.